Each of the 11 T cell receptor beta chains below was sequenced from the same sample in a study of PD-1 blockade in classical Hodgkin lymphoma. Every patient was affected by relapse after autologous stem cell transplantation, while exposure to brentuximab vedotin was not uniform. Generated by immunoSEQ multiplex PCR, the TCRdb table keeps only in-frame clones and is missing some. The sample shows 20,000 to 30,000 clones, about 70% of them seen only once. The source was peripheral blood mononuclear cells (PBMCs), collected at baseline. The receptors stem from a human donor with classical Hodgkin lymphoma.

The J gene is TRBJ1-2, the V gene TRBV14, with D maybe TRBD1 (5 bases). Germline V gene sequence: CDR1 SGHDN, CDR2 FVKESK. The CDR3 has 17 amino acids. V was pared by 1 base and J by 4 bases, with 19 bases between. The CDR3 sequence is CASSQAMIPRDLYGYTF. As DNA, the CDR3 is TGTGCCAGCAGCCAAGCTATGATTCCCCGGGACCTCTATGGCTACACCTTC.

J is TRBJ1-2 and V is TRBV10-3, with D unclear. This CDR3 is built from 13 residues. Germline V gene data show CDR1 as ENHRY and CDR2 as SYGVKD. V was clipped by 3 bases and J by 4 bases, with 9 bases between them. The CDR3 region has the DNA TGTGCCATCAGTGAAGAAAACCCCTATGGCTACACCTTC. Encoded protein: CAISEENPYGYTF.

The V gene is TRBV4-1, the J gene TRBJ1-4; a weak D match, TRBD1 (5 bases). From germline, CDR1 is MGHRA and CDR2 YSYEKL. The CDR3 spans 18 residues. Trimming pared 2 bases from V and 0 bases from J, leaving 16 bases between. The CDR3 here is CASSQPIRGGATNEKLFF. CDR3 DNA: TGCGCCAGCAGCCAACCAATACGGGGGGGGGCAACTAATGAAAAACTGTTTTTT.

CDR3 coding DNA: TGTGCCAGCAGCTTGAACCTCCGGGGCTACACCTTC. Protein sequence: CASSLNLRGYTF. This chain joins TRBV5-4 and TRBJ1-2; no definite D call. The CDR3 consists of 12 residues. Germline loops: CDR1 SGHNT, CDR2 YYREEE (reference sequence). V was trimmed by 1 base and J by 8 bases, leaving 9 bases between them.

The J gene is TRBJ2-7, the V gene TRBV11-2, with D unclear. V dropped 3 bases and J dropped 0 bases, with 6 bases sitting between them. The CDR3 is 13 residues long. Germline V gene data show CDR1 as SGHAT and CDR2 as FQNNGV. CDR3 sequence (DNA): TGTGCCAGCAGCTTGCAGAGCTCCTACGAGCAGTACTTC. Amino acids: CASSLQSSYEQYF.

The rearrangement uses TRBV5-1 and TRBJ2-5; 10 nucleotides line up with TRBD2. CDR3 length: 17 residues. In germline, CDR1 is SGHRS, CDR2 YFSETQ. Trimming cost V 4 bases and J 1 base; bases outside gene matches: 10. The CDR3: CASSLGLASGGQETQYF. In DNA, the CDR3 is TGCGCCAGCAGCCTGGGCTTGGCTAGCGGGGGCCAAGAGACCCAGTACTTC.

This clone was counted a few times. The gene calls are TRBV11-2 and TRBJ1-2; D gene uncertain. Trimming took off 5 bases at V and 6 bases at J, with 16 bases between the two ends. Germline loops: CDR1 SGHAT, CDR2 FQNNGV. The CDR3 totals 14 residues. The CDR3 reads CASSQRDRWDGYTF. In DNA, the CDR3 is TGTGCCAGCAGCCAACGGGATAGGTGGGATGGCTACACCTTC.

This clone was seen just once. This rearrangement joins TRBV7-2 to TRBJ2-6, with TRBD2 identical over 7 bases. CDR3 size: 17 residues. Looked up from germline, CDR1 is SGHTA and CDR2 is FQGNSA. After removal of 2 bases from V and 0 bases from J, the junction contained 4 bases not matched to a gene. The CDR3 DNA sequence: TGTGCCAGCAGCTTAAGAGCGGGGAACTCTGGGGCCAACGTCCTGACTTTC. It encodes CASSLRAGNSGANVLTF.

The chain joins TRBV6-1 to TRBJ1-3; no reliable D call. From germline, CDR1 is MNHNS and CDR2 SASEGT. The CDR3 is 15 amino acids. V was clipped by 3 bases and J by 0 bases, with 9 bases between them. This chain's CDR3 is CASSETFSSGNTIYF. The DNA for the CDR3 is TGTGCCAGCAGTGAGACATTCAGCTCTGGAAACACCATATATTTT.

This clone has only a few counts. In DNA form, the CDR3 reads TGTGCCAGCAGCTTAGATGGACAGGGGGGGAACTATGGCTACACCTTC. Protein sequence: CASSLDGQGGNYGYTF. This sequence joins TRBV7-9 and TRBJ1-2; 10 nucleotides agree with TRBD1. The germline V gene encodes CDR1 SEHNR and CDR2 FQNEAQ (reference sequence). J was trimmed by 2 bases and V by 1 base; bases with no gene match: 4. The CDR3 is made up of 16 amino acids.

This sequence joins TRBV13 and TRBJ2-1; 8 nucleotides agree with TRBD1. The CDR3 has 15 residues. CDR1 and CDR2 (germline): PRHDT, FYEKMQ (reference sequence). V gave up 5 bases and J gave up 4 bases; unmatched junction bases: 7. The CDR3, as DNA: TGTGCCAGCAGCCCCCGGGACAGGTCTTACAATGAGCAGTTCTTC. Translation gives CASSPRDRSYNEQFF.